The present TCR beta chain was sequenced within a study of CD8 T cell repertoires and HIV-1 epitope variants. Germline values: CDR1 SGDLS, CDR2 YYNGEE. Trimming removed 0 bases at V and 2 bases at J, with 5 bases between. The CDR3 has 13 amino acids. With respect to this clone: Its cognate antigen is unknown.

Assay used: immunoSEQ multiplex PCR; TCRdb lists only in-frame clones, some missing. Here the sample spans roughly 2,500 clones, around 63% being singletons. The rearrangement joins TRBV9 to TRBJ2-5; D gene unclear. Specimen: cultured CD8+ T cells derived from PBMCs. The sequence derives from a male donor with HIV. The CDR3: CASSVDLQETQYF. Here the CDR3 DNA reads TGTGCCAGCAGCGTAGACCTGCAAGAGACCCAGTACTTC.